These T cell receptor beta chains were read from a single sample in a study of cytomegalovirus exposure and HLA in healthy donors. Here immunoSEQ multiplex PCR was the method, and the copy in TCRdb shows in-frame clones only, minus some. This sample's table reports 110,000 to 150,000 clones. The sample was PBMCs. The receptor source for this set is a man aged 35-49 years in good health and CMV-seronegative. The CDR3 runs from the conserved cysteine through the conserved F or W.

V	J	CDR3
TRBV25-1	TRBJ2-5	CASNRGGETQYF
TRBV11-1	TRBJ2-5	CASSLSRLSPKTQYF
TRBV4-3	TRBJ1-1	CASSLGRGNTEAFF
TRBV9	TRBJ1-2	CASSVDPTGGGYTF
TRBV5-1	TRBJ1-1	CASSLGDRIAEAFF
TRBV5-1	TRBJ2-7	CASSLGSGGYEQYF
TRBV5-1	TRBJ2-5	CASSPGQGYQETQYF
TRBV5-1	TRBJ1-3	CASRPPRGNTIYF
TRBV28	TRBJ2-1	CASSPTGGLSVNEQFF
TRBV7-2	TRBJ1-1	CASSSLYAEGQGKAFF
TRBV7-9	TRBJ1-2	CASSTSSRLANYGYTF
TRBV2	TRBJ2-5	CASSRDRGGETQYF
TRBV10-3	TRBJ2-3	CAISVVLFTDTQYF
TRBV9	TRBJ1-2	CASSVGSPGEGYGYTF
TRBV29-1	TRBJ1-4	CSVEGGTGQTNEKLFF
TRBV2	TRBJ2-7	CASSERTGQGRYEQYF
TRBV7-8	TRBJ1-5	CASSLVSSSNQPQHF
TRBV5-6	TRBJ1-4	CASSLAGAKEKLFF
TRBV18	TRBJ2-7	CASSSTGVVVSDEQYF
TRBV5-6	TRBJ2-2	CASSPQQGGTGELFF
TRBV6-1	TRBJ1-6	CASGRDLQTPLHF
TRBV28	TRBJ2-2	CASSLQGTNTGELFF
TRBV7-8	TRBJ1-1	CASSLGVWRELNTEAFF
TRBV5-4	TRBJ2-3	CASSLLQTITDTQYF
TRBV9	TRBJ2-4	CASSEGRDRDPRRDIQYF
TRBV5-6	TRBJ1-5	CASSSGGNFGNQPQHF
TRBV18	TRBJ1-1	CASSPPGQGWTEAFF
TRBV2	TRBJ1-2	CASSPRRPTYGYTF
TRBV5-4	TRBJ2-5	CASSLPSGGQETQYF
TRBV5-4	TRBJ1-1	CASSLQGANTEAFF
TRBV6-5	TRBJ2-7	CASSRTGTYSYEQYF
TRBV7-2	TRBJ1-1	CASSLGRHGLSKGPEAFF
TRBV5-1	TRBJ2-7	CASSFGFPVAGAPEQYF
TRBV4-3	TRBJ2-1	CASSQDSAGGYNEQFF
TRBV28	TRBJ1-2	CASTQGLYGYTF
TRBV10-3	TRBJ1-4	CAISVGGEKLFF
TRBV15	TRBJ2-2	CATSRISLGWKAGELFF
TRBV19	TRBJ1-5	CASSIGQASNQPQHF
TRBV9	TRBJ2-5	CASSLSGGQETQYF
TRBV5-1	TRBJ1-3	CASSSGLPAPSGNTIYF
TRBV29-1	TRBJ2-5	CSADRGEETQYF
TRBV10-3	TRBJ1-5	CAISEEVNQPQHF
TRBV7-9	TRBJ1-4	CASSGQGTGEKLFF
TRBV19	TRBJ2-7	CASSPGSVGGLNEQYF
TRBV4-2	TRBJ2-4	CASSPNARGAGDIQYF
TRBV11-1	TRBJ2-1	CASSFRLGPHNEQFF
TRBV7-9	TRBJ1-2	CASSLAETGMRGYTF
TRBV6-5	TRBJ2-7	CASSSAGTDYEQYF
TRBV7-3	TRBJ2-3	CASSLNPPSTGTDTQYF
TRBV4-1	TRBJ2-2	CASSLRASTGGLTGELFF
TRBV19	TRBJ1-2	CASKRESKTNYGYTF
TRBV27	TRBJ2-7	CASRGFYEQYF
TRBV7-9	TRBJ2-3	CASSLVLIDTQYF
TRBV28	TRBJ1-5	CASSLSSGSNQPQHF
TRBV11-3	TRBJ1-1	CASSLGVGDTEAFF
TRBV14	TRBJ2-5	CASSLQGGTQYF
TRBV4-1	TRBJ2-7	CASSQQQGSTYEQYF
TRBV6-5	TRBJ2-5	CASSYSGAQETQYF
TRBV7-9	TRBJ1-6	CASSLTGRNSPLHF
TRBV25-1	TRBJ1-2	CASSPQVNYGYTF